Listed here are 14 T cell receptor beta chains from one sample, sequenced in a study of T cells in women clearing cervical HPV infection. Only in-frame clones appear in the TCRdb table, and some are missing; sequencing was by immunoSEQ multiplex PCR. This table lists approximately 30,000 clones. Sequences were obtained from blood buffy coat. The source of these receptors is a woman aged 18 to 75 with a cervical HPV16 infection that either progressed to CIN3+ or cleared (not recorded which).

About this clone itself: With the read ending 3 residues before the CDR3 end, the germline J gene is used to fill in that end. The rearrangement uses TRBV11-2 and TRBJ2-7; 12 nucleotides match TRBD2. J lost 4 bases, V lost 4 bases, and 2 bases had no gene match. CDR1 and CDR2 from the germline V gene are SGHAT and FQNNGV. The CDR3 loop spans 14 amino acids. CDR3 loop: CASSWTSGDYEQYF. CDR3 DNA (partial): TGTGCCAGCAGCTGGACTAGCGGGGATTACGAG.

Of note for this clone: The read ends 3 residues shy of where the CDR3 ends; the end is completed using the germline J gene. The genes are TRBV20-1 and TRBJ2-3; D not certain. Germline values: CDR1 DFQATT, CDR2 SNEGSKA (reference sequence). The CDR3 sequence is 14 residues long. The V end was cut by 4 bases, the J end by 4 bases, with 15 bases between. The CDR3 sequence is CSATPVQTADTQYF. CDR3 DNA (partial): TGCAGTGCTACCCCGGTCCAAACAGCAGATACG.

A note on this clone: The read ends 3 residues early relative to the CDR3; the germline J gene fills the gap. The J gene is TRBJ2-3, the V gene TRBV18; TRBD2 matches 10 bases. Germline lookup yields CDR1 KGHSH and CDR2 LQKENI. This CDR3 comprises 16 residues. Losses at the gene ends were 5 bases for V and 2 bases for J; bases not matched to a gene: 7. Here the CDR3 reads CASSFSSGGVTDTQYF. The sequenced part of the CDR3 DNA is TGTGCCAGCTCATTCTCTAGCGGGGGAGTCACAGATACG.

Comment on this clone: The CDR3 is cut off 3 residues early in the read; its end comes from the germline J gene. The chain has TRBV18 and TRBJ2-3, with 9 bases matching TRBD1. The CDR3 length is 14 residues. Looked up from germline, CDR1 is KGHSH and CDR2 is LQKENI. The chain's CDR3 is CASSGDRVGQPQYF. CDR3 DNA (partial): TGTGCCAGCTCAGGGGACAGGGTGGGACAGCCG.

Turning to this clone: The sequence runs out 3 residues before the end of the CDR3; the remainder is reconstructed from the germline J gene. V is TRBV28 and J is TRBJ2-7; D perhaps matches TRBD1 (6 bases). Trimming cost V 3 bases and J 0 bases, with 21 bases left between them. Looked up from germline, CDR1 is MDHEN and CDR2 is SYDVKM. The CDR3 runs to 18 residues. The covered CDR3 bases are TGTGCCAGCAGTTTCTCAAGGGACAACCCAGGGTCCTCCTACGAG. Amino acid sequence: CASSFSRDNPGSSYE. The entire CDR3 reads CASSFSRDNPGSSYEQYF.

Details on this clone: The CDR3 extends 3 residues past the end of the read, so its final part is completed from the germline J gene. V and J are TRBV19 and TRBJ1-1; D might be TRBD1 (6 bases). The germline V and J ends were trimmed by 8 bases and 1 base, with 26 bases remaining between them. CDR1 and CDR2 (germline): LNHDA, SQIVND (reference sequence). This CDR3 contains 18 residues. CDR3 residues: CASGQRPLTGSSNTEAFF. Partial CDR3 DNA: TGTGCCAGTGGGCAGAGGCCATTGACAGGAAGCTCGAACACTGAA. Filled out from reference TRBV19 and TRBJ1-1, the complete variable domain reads DGGITQSPKYLFRKEGQNVTLSCEQNLNHDAMYWYRQDPGQGLRLIYYSQIVNDFQKGDIAEGYSVSREKKESFPLTVTSAQKNPTAFYLCASGQRPLTGSSNTEAFFGQGTRLTVV.

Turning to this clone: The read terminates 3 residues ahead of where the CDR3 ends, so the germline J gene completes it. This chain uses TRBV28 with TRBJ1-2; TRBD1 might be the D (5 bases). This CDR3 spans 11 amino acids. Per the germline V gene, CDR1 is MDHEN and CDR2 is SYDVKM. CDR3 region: CASEGGRAYTF. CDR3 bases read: TGTGCCAGCGAAGGAGGCAGGGCC.

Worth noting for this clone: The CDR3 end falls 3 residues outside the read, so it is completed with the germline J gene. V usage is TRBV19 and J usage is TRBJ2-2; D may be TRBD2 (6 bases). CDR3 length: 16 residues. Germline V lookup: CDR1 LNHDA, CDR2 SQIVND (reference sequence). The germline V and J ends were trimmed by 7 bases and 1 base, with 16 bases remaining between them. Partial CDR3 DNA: TGTGCCAGTAAGACGAGGGGAGGACAGAACACCGGGGAG. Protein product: CASKTRGGQNTGE. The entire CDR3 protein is CASKTRGGQNTGELFF.

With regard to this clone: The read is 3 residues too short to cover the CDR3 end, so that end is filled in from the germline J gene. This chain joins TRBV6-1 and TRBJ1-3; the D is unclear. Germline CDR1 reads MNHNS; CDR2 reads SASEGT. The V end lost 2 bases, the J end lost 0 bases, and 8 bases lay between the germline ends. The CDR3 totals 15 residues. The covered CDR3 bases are TGTGCCAGCAGTGAAATGAGGCACTCTGGAAACACC. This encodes CASSEMRHSGNT. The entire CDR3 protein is CASSEMRHSGNTIYF.

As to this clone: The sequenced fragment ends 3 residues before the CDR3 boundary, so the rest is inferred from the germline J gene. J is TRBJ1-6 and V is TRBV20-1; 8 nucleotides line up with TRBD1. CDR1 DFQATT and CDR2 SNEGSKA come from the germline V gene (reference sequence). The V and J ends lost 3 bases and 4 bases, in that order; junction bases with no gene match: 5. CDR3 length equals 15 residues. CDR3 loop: CSARDGQGYNSPLHF. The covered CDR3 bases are TGCAGTGCTAGGGACGGACAGGGTTATAATTCACCC.

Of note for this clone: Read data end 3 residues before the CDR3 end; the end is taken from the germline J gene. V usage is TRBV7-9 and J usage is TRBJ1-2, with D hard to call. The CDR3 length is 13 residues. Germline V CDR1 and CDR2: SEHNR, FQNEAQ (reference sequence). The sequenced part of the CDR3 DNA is TGTGCCAGCAGCTTGGAGGGTCTACTGGGC. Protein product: CASSLEGLLG. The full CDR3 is CASSLEGLLGYTF.

The CDR3 bases that were read are TGCAGTGCTCCTTCCGGGGGAAACTCCTACGAG. This sequence encodes CSAPSGGNSYE. The complete CDR3 sequence is CSAPSGGNSYEQYF. The genes are TRBV20-1 and TRBJ2-7; a weak D match, TRBD2 (6 bases). The read is 3 residues too short to cover the CDR3 end, so that end is filled in from the germline J gene. Per the germline V gene, CDR1 is DFQATT and CDR2 is SNEGSKA (reference sequence). CDR3 length equals 14 residues. Trimming pared 5 bases from V and 0 bases from J, leaving 14 bases between.

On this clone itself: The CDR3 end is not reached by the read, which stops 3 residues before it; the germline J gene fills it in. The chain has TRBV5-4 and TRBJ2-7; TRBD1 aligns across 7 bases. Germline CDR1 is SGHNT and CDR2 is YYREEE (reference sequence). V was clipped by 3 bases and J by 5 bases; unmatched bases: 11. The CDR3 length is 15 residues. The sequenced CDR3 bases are TGTGCCAGCAGCTCTCAATTGGGGACAGATAACGAG. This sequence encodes CASSSQLGTDNE. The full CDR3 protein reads CASSSQLGTDNEQYF. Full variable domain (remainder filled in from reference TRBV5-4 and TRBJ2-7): ETGVTQSPTHLIKTRGQQVTLRCSSQSGHNTVSWYQQALGQGPQFIFQYYREEENGRGNFPPRFSGLQFPNYSSELNVNALELDDSALYLCASSSQLGTDNEQYFGPGTRLTVT.

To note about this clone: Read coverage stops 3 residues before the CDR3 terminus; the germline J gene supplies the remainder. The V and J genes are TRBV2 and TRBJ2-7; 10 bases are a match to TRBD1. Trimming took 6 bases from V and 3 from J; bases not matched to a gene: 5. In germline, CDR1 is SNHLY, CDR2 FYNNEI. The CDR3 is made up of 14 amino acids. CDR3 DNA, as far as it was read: TGTGCCAGCAGGGACCGGGACAGGGGCTACGAG. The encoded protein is CASRDRDRGYE. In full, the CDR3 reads CASRDRDRGYEQYF.